This passage covers 2 T cell receptor beta chains from one sample sequenced in a study of T cells after yellow fever vaccination. TCRdb re-called the 5' RACE reads through MiXCR, storing one row per CDR3 protein. Altogether 200,000 to 300,000 distinct CDR3 sequences are present, approximately 6.8% being singletons, with the ten largest covering about 1%. Sequencing was performed on CD4+ T cells sorted from PBMCs, taken on the day of the yellow fever booster vaccination. The receptor source for this set is a young man who received the YFV17D yellow fever vaccine.

This clonotype has at least ten counts. V is TRBV21-1 and J is TRBJ2-7; the table calls TRBD2, which could not be checked here. TRBV21-1 is a documented pseudogene. The CDR3 contains 13 residues. The DNA for the CDR3 is TGTGCCAGCAGCATTTGGAGGGCCGGCGAGCAGTACTTC. As protein: CASSIWRAGEQYF.

In its sample, this clonotype was seen many times. The rearrangement uses TRBV12-3 or TRBV12-4 and TRBJ2-7; 9 bases map to TRBD1. Trimming removed 7 bases from V and 9 bases from J; junction bases left unmatched: 13. The CDR3 is made up of 14 amino acids. CDR3 loop: CASTLTGGSSGQYF. Here the CDR3 DNA reads TGTGCCAGCACCCTTACAGGGGGCTCGTCCGGGCAGTACTTC.